This passage covers 25 T cell receptor beta chains from one sample sequenced in a study of blood T cell repertoires in COVID-19. Assay: immunoSEQ multiplex PCR; the TCRdb copy retains only in-frame clones and omits some. The sample has hundreds of thousands of clones, nearly 90% seen once. The specimen sequenced was PBMCs or T cells enriched from blood (not recorded which). All receptors derive from a woman aged 18-30 years with acute COVID-19.

The rearrangement links TRBV28 to TRBJ2-3; 7 nucleotides align to TRBD2. Germline V gives CDR1 MDHEN, CDR2 SYDVKM. The CDR3 has 16 residues. The junction had 14 bases not matched to a gene; V was cut back by 8 bases and J by 3 bases. The CDR3 nucleotides are TGTGCCAGCTCCAACTCTAGGCTAGCGGCGACAGATACGCAGTATTTT. Protein product: CASSNSRLAATDTQYF.

The gene calls are TRBV15 and TRBJ2-1; D remains unclear. Per germline, CDR1 LNHNV and CDR2 YYDKDF (reference sequence). Trimming took off 0 bases at V and 8 bases at J, with 8 bases between the two ends. This CDR3 spans 13 amino acids. The CDR3: CATSRDSPDEQFF. CDR3 nucleotides: TGTGCCACCAGCAGAGATTCCCCGGATGAGCAGTTCTTC.

The genes are TRBV5-1 and TRBJ1-5; D unclear. Trimming removed 3 bases from V and 1 base from J, with 5 bases in between. Germline V gives CDR1 SGHRS, CDR2 YFSETQ. This CDR3 region has 13 residues. CDR3 sequence (DNA): TGCGCCAGCAGCTCGGGAAGCAATCAGCCCCAGCATTTT. It specifies CASSSGSNQPQHF.

This clone was recorded only once. The J gene is TRBJ1-4, the V gene TRBV27; D may be TRBD1 (6 bases). In germline, CDR1 is MNHEY, CDR2 SMNVEV (reference sequence). This CDR3 comprises 15 residues. V was pared by 6 bases and J by 1 base, with 12 bases between. As DNA, the CDR3 is TGTGCCAGCAGCGCCGTACAGGGAACTAATGAAAAACTGTTTTTT. Protein sequence: CASSAVQGTNEKLFF.

The chain employs TRBV19 and TRBJ2-7; tentatively, D is TRBD2 (7 bases). The CDR3 runs to 15 residues. The V end lost 0 bases, the J end lost 7 bases, and 16 bases lay between the germline ends. Germline V gives CDR1 LNHDA, CDR2 SQIVND (reference sequence). The CDR3 region has the DNA TGTGCCAGTAGTATAGATCTGCGGGGAGGGGGAGAGCAGTACTTC. Its translation is CASSIDLRGGGEQYF. Full variable domain (rest looked up from reference TRBV19 and TRBJ2-7): DGGITQSPKYLFRKEGQNVTLSCEQNLNHDAMYWYRQDPGQGLRLIYYSQIVNDFQKGDIAEGYSVSREKKESFPLTVTSAQKNPTAFYLCASSIDLRGGGEQYFGPGTRLTVT.

The CDR3 reads CASSLGGIVNTEAFF. The CDR3 coding sequence is TGTGCCAGCAGCTTAGGCGGGATAGTCAACACTGAAGCTTTCTTT. The chain couples TRBV7-9 to TRBJ1-1; D uncertain. The CDR3 extends over 15 amino acids. CDR1 and CDR2 (germline): SEHNR, FQNEAQ (reference sequence). The germline V and J ends were trimmed by 1 base and 2 bases, with 11 bases remaining between them.

This rearrangement joins TRBV5-1 to TRBJ1-2; TRBD1 matches at 11 bases. Trimming at V came to 0 bases and at J to 3 bases, leaving 4 bases not matched to a gene. Germline-derived CDR1 and CDR2 are SGHRS and YFSETQ. The CDR3 loop spans 16 amino acids. CDR3 loop: CASSLADRGLYYGYTF. CDR3 in DNA: TGCGCCAGCAGCTTGGCGGACAGGGGGCTGTACTATGGCTACACCTTC.

The chain joins TRBV11-2 to TRBJ1-1; no definite D call. V lost 4 bases and J lost 7, with 13 bases in between. The CDR3 spans 13 residues. Germline assignment: CDR1 SGHAT and CDR2 FQNNGV. This CDR3 is CASSSTVNGEAFF. Written as DNA, the CDR3 is TGTGCCAGCAGCTCAACGGTGAACGGTGAAGCTTTCTTT.

The V gene is TRBV28, the J gene TRBJ1-5; a weak D match, TRBD1 (6 bases). The V and J ends lost 3 bases and 6 bases respectively, with 12 bases between them. The CDR3 covers 14 residues. The germline gives CDR1 MDHEN, CDR2 SYDVKM. This CDR3 is CASSFGGYSQPQHF. CDR3 DNA: TGTGCCAGCAGTTTTGGGGGCTATAGTCAGCCCCAGCATTTT.

This clone came up once. This chain connects TRBV3-1 (or the pseudogene TRBV3-2) to TRBJ1-6; D possibly corresponds to TRBD1 (5 bases). The CDR3 runs to 15 residues. Deletions cut 4 bases from V and 4 bases from J, with 11 bases between. Germline-derived CDR1 and CDR2 are LGHDT and YNNKEL (reference sequence). CDR3: CASSPHAGYNSPLHF. For the CDR3, the DNA is TGTGCCAGCAGCCCACACGCAGGGTATAATTCACCCCTCCACTTT.

The table lists this clone with a few counts. This sequence joins TRBV6-5 and TRBJ1-2; TRBD1 agrees at 10 bases. The CDR3 loop spans 13 amino acids. CDR1 is MNHEY and CDR2 is SVGAGI in the germline V gene. Trimming cost V 4 bases and J 7 bases; bases outside gene matches: 3. The CDR3 loop is CASSWTGGSGYTF. As DNA, the CDR3 is TGTGCCAGCAGTTGGACAGGGGGTAGTGGCTACACCTTC.

The chain carries TRBV5-4 and TRBJ1-3; D is unclear. The CDR3 runs 15 residues. Germline values: CDR1 SGHNT, CDR2 YYREEE (reference sequence). Trimming shortened V by 4 bases and J by 7 bases, and 18 bases separated the two germline ends. CDR3 coding DNA: TGTGCCAGCAGCCAACTTACGGGTCTCGGGAACACCATATATTTT. This codes for CASSQLTGLGNTIYF.

The chain is built from TRBV19 and TRBJ2-7; 11 bases are a match to TRBD2. The CDR3 runs to 15 residues. Germline lookup yields CDR1 LNHDA and CDR2 SQIVND (reference sequence). The J segment lost 5 bases and the V segment lost 5 bases, leaving 8 bases of the junction unmatched. The CDR3: CASSSYSGRADEQYF. The CDR3 DNA follows: TGTGCCAGTAGTTCCTATAGCGGGAGGGCCGACGAGCAGTACTTC.

The V gene is TRBV2, the J gene TRBJ2-1; D is possibly TRBD1 (5 bases). Trimming shortened V by 9 bases and J by 3 bases, and 12 bases separated the two germline ends. There are 13 residues in the CDR3. From germline, CDR1 is SNHLY and CDR2 FYNNEI. Written as DNA, the CDR3 is TGTGCCAGAACGCCAGGGAACTACAATGAGCAGTTCTTC. This encodes CARTPGNYNEQFF.

V is TRBV28 and J is TRBJ2-5; D is unclear. Looked up from germline, CDR1 is MDHEN and CDR2 is SYDVKM. Deletions cut 3 bases from V and 3 bases from J, with 5 bases between. There are 12 residues in the CDR3. The CDR3 here is CASSFRKETQYF. CDR3 nucleotide sequence: TGTGCCAGCAGTTTCAGAAAAGAGACCCAGTACTTC.

CDR3 sequence (DNA): TGCGCCAGCAGCCAAGTTACGGGACAGACCTACGAGCAGTACTTC. It encodes CASSQVTGQTYEQYF. This chain uses TRBV4-3 with TRBJ2-7, with 7 bases lining up with TRBD1. CDR3 size: 15 residues. Germline loops: CDR1 LGHNA, CDR2 YSLEER. With V trimmed by 1 base and J by 2 bases, 5 bases remained unmatched.

The chain links TRBV28 to TRBJ1-1; D is uncertain. This CDR3 has 12 residues. The V gene's germline CDR1 is MDHEN and CDR2 SYDVKM. Between the trimmed V and J ends, which lost 8 bases and 1 base, there was a span of 8 bases. DNA for the CDR3: TGTGCCAGCTCCCAGTCGAACACTGAAGCTTTCTTT. Its protein product is CASSQSNTEAFF.

This clone was seen more than once but under ten times. V is TRBV19 and J is TRBJ1-2, with 7 bases aligning to TRBD1. This CDR3 region has 15 residues. J lost 6 bases, V lost 5 bases, and 12 bases had no gene match. The germline gives CDR1 LNHDA, CDR2 SQIVND (reference sequence). This CDR3 is CASSLNRGERNGYTF. The CDR3 nucleotides read TGTGCCAGTAGTCTAAACAGGGGCGAGAGGAATGGCTACACCTTC.

This CDR3 reads CASSTFDRAFNQPQHF. In DNA, the CDR3 is TGTGCCAGCAGCACCTTCGACAGGGCCTTCAATCAGCCCCAGCATTTT. J is TRBJ1-5 and V is TRBV28; 7 bases match TRBD1. V shed 6 bases and J 3 bases; nucleotides not matched to a gene: 11. CDR3 length equals 16 residues. In germline, CDR1 is MDHEN, CDR2 SYDVKM. The full variable domain, in which reference TRBV28 and TRBJ1-5 provide the parts outside the CDR3, is DVKVTQSSRYLVKRTGEKVFLECVQDMDHENMFWYRQDPGLGLRLIYFSYDVKMKEKGDIPEGYSVSREKKERFSLILESASTNQTSMYLCASSTFDRAFNQPQHFGDGTRLSIL.

V gene TRBV7-9 combines with J gene TRBJ2-4, with D unresolved. CDR1 is SEHNR, CDR2 FQNEAQ, per germline (reference sequence). The CDR3 contains 14 residues. V dropped 5 bases and J dropped 6 bases, with 14 bases sitting between them. The CDR3 here is CASSPPSALNIQYF. CDR3 sequence (DNA): TGTGCCAGCAGCCCTCCGAGTGCCCTAAACATTCAGTACTTC.

The genes are TRBV11-1 and TRBJ1-6; no definite D call. CDR1 and CDR2 from the germline V gene are SGHAT and FQDESV (reference sequence). This CDR3 spans 15 amino acids. V was trimmed by 7 bases and J by 7 bases, leaving 17 bases between them. CDR3 in amino acids: CASKVGSQANSPLHF. In nucleotides, the CDR3 is TGTGCCAGCAAGGTCGGCAGTCAGGCGAATTCACCCCTCCACTTT.

The chain carries TRBV14 and TRBJ1-2; TRBD1 matches 8 bases. CDR3 size: 13 residues. Germline CDR1 reads SGHDN; CDR2 reads FVKESK. V dropped 3 bases and J dropped 7; count of bases not matched to a gene: 4. The CDR3 spells CASSQNRGGGYTF. Written as DNA, the CDR3 is TGTGCCAGCAGCCAGAACAGGGGGGGTGGCTACACCTTC.

The chain carries TRBV3-1 (or the pseudogene TRBV3-2) and TRBJ2-3; 7 bases fit TRBD1. Trimming removed 4 bases from V and 2 bases from J; junction bases left unmatched: 6. The CDR3 totals 15 residues. From germline, CDR1 is LGHDT and CDR2 YNNKEL (reference sequence). As DNA, the CDR3 is TGTGCCAGCAGCCCCGGGACAGCCTCCACAGATACGCAGTATTTT. It specifies CASSPGTASTDTQYF.

The chain links TRBV11-3 to TRBJ2-5; the D gene is possibly TRBD1 (5 bases). This CDR3 is 12 amino acids long. The germline gives CDR1 SGHNT, CDR2 YENEEA. V dropped 5 bases and J dropped 5 bases, with 9 bases sitting between them. CDR3 sequence (DNA): TGTGCCAGCAGCCAGGGCCGCGAGACCCAGTACTTC. Translation gives CASSQGRETQYF.

The rearrangement uses TRBV25-1 and TRBJ1-2; 7 nucleotides agree with TRBD1. From germline, CDR1 is MGHDK and CDR2 SYGVNS. Unmatched junction bases numbered 5, after V lost 1 base and J lost 6 bases. This CDR3 contains 14 residues. This chain's CDR3 is CASSELYRGHGYTF. CDR3 nucleotide sequence: TGTGCCAGCAGTGAATTATATAGGGGGCATGGCTACACCTTC.